The 31 T cell receptor beta chains reported below all come from one sample, sequenced in a study of shared clonotypes between healthy human individuals. Profiling relied on immunoSEQ multiplex PCR, and the TCRdb table lists in-frame clones only, not all of them. Among about 2.1 million clones listed, just under 95% were seen once. Naive CD8 cells comprised CD45RO-negative, CCR7-positively selected cells, excluding terminally differentiated effector memory CD45RA+ cells. Sequencing was carried out using naive CD8+ T cells from PBMCs. The receptor set was obtained from a man between 18 and 35 years old in good health. Some clones in this sample may be carry-over from other donors' samples.

The genes are TRBV7-3 and TRBJ2-1; D may be TRBD2 (5 bases). Germline-derived CDR1 and CDR2 are SGHTA and FQGTGA. CDR3 length: 13 residues. V was cut by 2 bases and J by 8 bases, with 10 bases left in between. For the CDR3, the DNA is TGTGCCAGCAGCTTAGTCGGAGGTGATGAGCAGTTCTTC. Translating it yields CASSLVGGDEQFF.

As concerns this clone: The same CDR3 arises from other DNA sequences in this sample as well. CDR3 DNA sequence: TGCGCCAGCAGCCAAGAGAGCTCCTACAATGAGCAGTTCTTC. It encodes CASSQESSYNEQFF. The chain joins TRBV4-1 to TRBJ2-1, with D uncertain. CDR3 length equals 14 residues. V was pared by 0 bases and J by 0 bases, with 3 bases between. Germline V gives CDR1 MGHRA, CDR2 YSYEKL.

The chain employs TRBV2 and TRBJ1-1; no firm D call. The CDR3 is made up of 13 amino acids. The germline V and J ends were trimmed by 8 bases and 7 bases, with 17 bases remaining between them. The germline V gene has CDR1 SNHLY and CDR2 FYNNEI. Written as DNA, the CDR3 is TGTGCCAGCCCCCACCCAGACTGGGGTGAAGCTTTCTTT. As protein: CASPHPDWGEAFF.

CDR3 loop: CASSPSAGSGLWNTEAFF. CDR3 DNA sequence: TGTGCCAGCAGTCCCTCGGCAGGGTCGGGCTTGTGGAACACTGAAGCTTTCTTT. V and J are TRBV27 and TRBJ1-1; the D gene is possibly TRBD1 (5 bases). Germline-derived CDR1 and CDR2 are MNHEY and SMNVEV (reference sequence). The CDR3 loop spans 18 amino acids. Deletions cut 5 bases from V and 1 base from J, with 23 bases between.

The gene calls are TRBV10-3 and TRBJ2-7, with 7 bases lining up with TRBD1. The CDR3 extends over 14 amino acids. The V gene end was trimmed by 4 bases and the J gene end by 2 bases; junction bases not matched to a gene: 5. In germline, CDR1 is ENHRY, CDR2 SYGVKD. The CDR3, as DNA: TGTGCCATCAGTGGACAGGGACCCGCCTACGAGCAGTACTTC. Its protein is CAISGQGPAYEQYF.

The rearrangement uses TRBV5-6 and TRBJ1-2; D may be TRBD1 (6 bases). Germline V gene sequence: CDR1 SGHDT, CDR2 YYEEEE. The V end lost 0 bases, the J end lost 3 bases, and 12 bases lay between the germline ends. The CDR3 is made up of 15 amino acids. The CDR3 loop is CASSLGTEAYYGYTF. Here the CDR3 DNA reads TGTGCCAGCAGCTTGGGGACAGAGGCCTACTATGGCTACACCTTC. The variable domain in full, with the rest retrieved from reference TRBV5-6 and TRBJ1-2, is DAGVTQSPTHLIKTRGQQVTLRCSPKSGHDTVSWYQQALGQGPQFIFQYYEEEERQRGNFPDRFSGHQFPNYSSELNVNALLLGDSALYLCASSLGTEAYYGYTFGSGTRLTVV.

The chain combines TRBV7-9 with TRBJ2-1, with D possibly TRBD1 on 5 matching bases. V was clipped by 6 bases and J by 2 bases, with 11 bases between them. Germline loops: CDR1 SEHNR, CDR2 FQNEAQ (reference sequence). The CDR3 length is 14 residues. CDR3 coding DNA: TGTGCCAGCAGGGGCCTAGGGGCCTACAATGAGCAGTTCTTC. Its protein is CASRGLGAYNEQFF.

This chain connects TRBV10-3 to TRBJ2-7; 8 bases are shared with TRBD1. The junction had 12 bases not matched to a gene; V was cut back by 5 bases and J by 6 bases. The CDR3 runs 15 residues. CDR1 is ENHRY and CDR2 is SYGVKD in the germline V gene. The CDR3 bases are TGTGCCATCAGTCCTATGCAGGGGGCGCGCCTCGAGCAGTACTTC. As protein: CAISPMQGARLEQYF.

The V and J genes are TRBV5-1 and TRBJ1-2, with D possibly being TRBD1 (6 bases). CDR1 and CDR2 from the germline V gene are SGHRS and YFSETQ. This CDR3 has 14 residues. Trimming stripped 3 bases from V and 4 bases from J, with 13 bases between. The CDR3 DNA reads as TGCGCCAGCAGCTCCACAGGGTCTGGCTATGGCTACACCTTC. Protein sequence: CASSSTGSGYGYTF.

The CDR3 spells CASSYSSTVAYEQYF. The CDR3 DNA sequence: TGTGCCAGCAGTTACTCGTCGACAGTTGCCTACGAGCAGTACTTC. The rearrangement uses TRBV6-5 and TRBJ2-7, with D perhaps matching TRBD1 (5 bases). The germline V gene has CDR1 MNHEY and CDR2 SVGAGI. V was clipped by 0 bases and J by 2 bases, with 11 bases between them. The CDR3 is made up of 15 amino acids.

Points on this clone: Other DNA sequences in this sample translate to the same CDR3. This chain uses TRBV27 with TRBJ1-1; D is uncertain. In germline, CDR1 is MNHEY, CDR2 SMNVEV (reference sequence). The CDR3 is 14 residues long. Trimming shortened V by 2 bases and J by 5 bases, and 12 bases separated the two germline ends. The CDR3 loop reads CASSLRGVGTEAFF. The CDR3 bases are TGTGCCAGCAGTTTACGGGGAGTTGGGACTGAAGCTTTCTTT.

The V gene is TRBV11-2, the J gene TRBJ2-7; TRBD1 agrees at 7 bases. The V gene's germline CDR1 is SGHAT and CDR2 FQNNGV. V gave up 0 bases and J gave up 4 bases; unmatched junction bases: 6. The CDR3 is 15 amino acids. In DNA form, the CDR3 reads TGTGCCAGCAGCTTAGATCTCGGACAGGTTTACGAGCAGTACTTC. It encodes CASSLDLGQVYEQYF.

This clone was observed once. The V and J genes are TRBV5-4 and TRBJ1-3; 8 positions agree with TRBD1. Germline V CDR1 and CDR2: SGHNT, YYREEE (reference sequence). V shed 4 bases, J shed 0 bases, and the junction held 3 bases outside the gene matches. CDR3 length equals 15 residues. DNA of the CDR3: TGTGCCAGCAGCCGGGACAGGAGCTCTGGAAACACCATATATTTT. Amino acid sequence: CASSRDRSSGNTIYF.

The V call is TRBV7-8, the J call TRBJ2-7; TRBD2 aligns across 15 bases. Per the germline V gene, CDR1 is SGHVS and CDR2 is FQNEAQ. The length of the CDR3 is 16 residues. V was clipped by 5 bases and J by 6 bases; unmatched bases: 8. The CDR3 nucleotides read TGTGCCAGCAGCCCCATCCCGGGACTAGCGGGAGGCGAGCAGTACTTC. The encoded protein is CASSPIPGLAGGEQYF.

This chain connects TRBV5-4 to TRBJ1-2, with a tentative D call TRBD1 (6 bases). Trimming stripped 0 bases from V and 7 bases from J, with 10 bases between. From germline, CDR1 is SGHNT and CDR2 YYREEE (reference sequence). CDR3 size: 13 residues. Written as DNA, the CDR3 is TGTGCCAGCAGCTTGGCCGAGGGGGTTGGCTACACCTTC. This codes for CASSLAEGVGYTF.

Turning to this clone: Distinct nucleotide sequences in the sample also encode this CDR3. The rearrangement links TRBV5-1 to TRBJ2-7; D gene ambiguous. In germline, CDR1 is SGHRS, CDR2 YFSETQ. This CDR3 region has 12 residues. V gave up 4 bases and J gave up 0 bases, with 5 bases separating them. CDR3 DNA: TGCGCCAGCAGCGCCGACTCCTACGAGCAGTACTTC. Encoded protein: CASSADSYEQYF.

CDR3 region: CASSFFPETGGTGELFF. The CDR3 DNA reads TGTGCCAGCAGCTTTTTCCCGGAGACAGGGGGTACCGGGGAGCTGTTTTTT. The J gene is TRBJ2-2, the V gene TRBV7-8; 9 bases agree with TRBD1. V lost 3 bases, J lost 5 bases, and 10 bases stayed unmatched. CDR1 and CDR2 (germline): SGHVS, FQNEAQ. CDR3 length equals 17 residues.

This sequence joins TRBV7-9 and TRBJ2-7; D tentatively reads TRBD1 or TRBD2 (6 bases each). The V and J ends lost 1 base and 6 bases respectively, with 22 bases between them. CDR1 SEHNR and CDR2 FQNEAQ come from the germline V gene (reference sequence). This CDR3 contains 17 residues. The CDR3, as DNA: TGTGCCAGCAGCTTAGAAAACAGGGAGGACGCTATGGGCGAGCAGTACTTC. Its translation is CASSLENREDAMGEQYF. The full variable domain, rest sourced from reference TRBV7-9 and TRBJ2-7, is DTGVSQNPRHKITKRGQNVTFRCDPISEHNRLYWYRQTLGQGPEFLTYFQNEAQLEKSRLLSDRFSAERPKGSFSTLEIQRTEQGDSAMYLCASSLENREDAMGEQYFGPGTRLTVT.

This chain connects TRBV28 to TRBJ2-3; D is perhaps TRBD2 (6 bases). CDR3 size: 15 residues. V lost 7 bases, J lost 4 bases, and 18 bases lay in between. CDR1 and CDR2 from the germline V gene are MDHEN and SYDVKM. CDR3 in amino acids: CASTKAGTKADTQYF. For the CDR3, the DNA is TGTGCCAGCACCAAAGCGGGCACAAAAGCAGATACGCAGTATTTT.

Concerning this clone: Other DNA sequences of this sample code for an identical CDR3. The chain recombines TRBV5-1 with TRBJ2-7; no reliable D call. The germline V gene encodes CDR1 SGHRS and CDR2 YFSETQ. The CDR3 consists of 12 residues. Between the trimmed V and J ends, which lost 4 bases and 6 bases, there was a span of 11 bases. CDR3 bases: TGCGCCAGCAGCCCGCCTGGGCCCGAGCAGTACTTC. Translation gives CASSPPGPEQYF.

The chain links TRBV7-9 to TRBJ2-1; 7 bases are shared with TRBD1. V was clipped by 5 bases and J by 1 base; unmatched bases: 8. Germline CDR1 is SEHNR and CDR2 is FQNEAQ (reference sequence). The CDR3 totals 16 residues. The CDR3: CASSPPEGASYNEQFF. CDR3 in DNA: TGTGCCAGCAGCCCGCCTGAGGGGGCTTCCTACAATGAGCAGTTCTTC.

This clone was picked up one time. The chain recombines TRBV4-1 with TRBJ2-1; TRBD1 might be the D (5 bases). Germline V gives CDR1 MGHRA, CDR2 YSYEKL. V lost 0 bases and J 0 bases, leaving 18 bases between the germline ends. The CDR3 consists of 19 residues. CDR3 sequence (DNA): TGCGCCAGCAGCCAAGATGGGTTAGGGGCGTTGAGCTCCTACAATGAGCAGTTCTTC. Amino acids: CASSQDGLGALSSYNEQFF.

V is TRBV21-1 and J is TRBJ1-4. TRBV21-1 is designated a pseudogene. The CDR3 is 15 residues long. The CDR3 sequence: CASSKAEESNEKLFF. CDR3 nucleotides: TGTGCCAGCAGCAAAGCAGAGGAGTCTAATGAAAAACTGTTTTTT.

The sample holds a few counts of this clone. The chain links TRBV27 to TRBJ1-5, with 8 bases lining up with TRBD1. V dropped 5 bases and J dropped 7; count of bases not matched to a gene: 13. Germline lookup yields CDR1 MNHEY and CDR2 SMNVEV (reference sequence). This CDR3 is built from 16 residues. As DNA, the CDR3 is TGTGCCAGCAGTCCCACCGCGGACAGGGAGAGCCAGCCCCAGCATTTT. Residues: CASSPTADRESQPQHF.

The V and J genes are TRBV9 and TRBJ2-5; TRBD2 aligns across 9 bases. Trimming took 2 bases from V and 2 from J; bases not matched to a gene: 4. Germline loops: CDR1 SGDLS, CDR2 YYNGEE. The CDR3 is 15 residues long. CDR3 DNA sequence: TGTGCCAGCAGCGTCGGCGGGAGGGTTCAAGAGACCCAGTACTTC. Protein: CASSVGGRVQETQYF.

CDR3 DNA: TGTGCCAGCAGTTACCGCGGGGGGGCCGGGAACACCATATATTTT. Amino acids: CASSYRGGAGNTIYF. The genes are TRBV27 and TRBJ1-3, with D possibly TRBD1 on 6 matching bases. This CDR3 is 15 amino acids long. Trimming left V 4 bases short and J 7 bases short, with 17 bases between. Germline CDR1 reads MNHEY; CDR2 reads SMNVEV (reference sequence).

On this clone: This sample also contains other DNA sequences that code for the same CDR3. This chain connects TRBV28 to TRBJ2-5; 10 bases line up with TRBD1. Trimming removed 3 bases from V and 4 bases from J; junction bases left unmatched: 5. There are 15 residues in the CDR3. Per the germline V gene, CDR1 is MDHEN and CDR2 is SYDVKM. The CDR3: CASSLWDRGRETQYF. The CDR3 DNA follows: TGTGCCAGCAGTTTGTGGGACAGGGGCCGAGAGACCCAGTACTTC. The whole variable domain, remainder taken from reference TRBV28 and TRBJ2-5, is DVKVTQSSRYLVKRTGEKVFLECVQDMDHENMFWYRQDPGLGLRLIYFSYDVKMKEKGDIPEGYSVSREKKERFSLILESASTNQTSMYLCASSLWDRGRETQYFGPGTRLLVL.

The V gene is TRBV13, the J gene TRBJ2-5; D perhaps matches TRBD2 (5 bases). The CDR3 totals 14 residues. Trimming pared 0 bases from V and 5 bases from J, leaving 10 bases between. CDR1 is PRHDT, CDR2 FYEKMQ, per germline (reference sequence). The CDR3 coding sequence is TGTGCCAGCAGCTTAGGGCAATCGGGGGAGACCCAGTACTTC. It is translated as CASSLGQSGETQYF.

CDR3 coding DNA: TGTGCCAGCACCCACTCGCCCAGTAACTATGGCTACACCTTC. Its protein product is CASTHSPSNYGYTF. The J gene is TRBJ1-2, the V gene TRBV6-5; D gene uncertain. Germline V lookup: CDR1 MNHEY, CDR2 SVGAGI. The CDR3 extends over 14 amino acids. The V end lost 7 bases, the J end lost 1 base, and 13 bases lay between the germline ends.

This CDR3 is CASSPRRLAGGPSTDTQYF. CDR3 sequence (DNA): TGTGCCAGCTCACCTCGGAGACTAGCGGGAGGGCCTAGCACAGATACGCAGTATTTT. This sequence joins TRBV18 and TRBJ2-3; 14 positions match TRBD2. This CDR3 is built from 19 residues. Germline V CDR1 and CDR2: KGHSH, LQKENI. The J segment lost 0 bases and the V segment lost 3 bases, leaving 8 bases of the junction unmatched.

This clone occurred once. V usage is TRBV2 and J usage is TRBJ2-1; 15 bases fit TRBD2. Germline loops: CDR1 SNHLY, CDR2 FYNNEI. After removal of 6 bases from V and 6 bases from J, the junction contained 6 bases not matched to a gene. This CDR3 comprises 16 residues. The CDR3 DNA reads TGTGCCAGCAGCGCCGGGACTAGCGGGAGGTTCAATGAGCAGTTCTTC. This encodes CASSAGTSGRFNEQFF.